This T cell receptor (beta chain) was retrieved from a study of blood T cell repertoires in COVID-19. Study details: Acute and convalescent COVID-19 samples came from the United States, Italy and Spain. In each case, the material was cDNA or gDNA derived from T cells, B-cell-depleted T cells, or PBMCs.

V was clipped by 2 bases and J by 1 base, with 12 bases between them. CDR3 size: 15 residues. Germline V gene data show CDR1 as SGHAT and CDR2 as FQNNGV. Original handling: By means of reference gene primer amplification, nucleated cell counts were estimated. The protocol was immunoSEQ multiplex PCR, while the TCRdb copy is restricted to in-frame clones and leaves out a portion. The V and J calls and clone size were taken over from that table, and D and trimming were inferred from the DNA. This sample has some 66,000 clones, with approximately 90% found just once. This clonotype originated in a human donor with active COVID-19. The donor label of this sample is uncertain. The sequenced sample was peripheral blood. V gene TRBV11-2 combines with J gene TRBJ2-7; a possible D gene is TRBD1 (6 bases). This chain's CDR3 is CASSLPLTGSYEQYF. Here the CDR3 DNA reads TGTGCCAGCAGCTTACCATTAACAGGGTCCTACGAGCAGTACTTC.